The 27 T cell receptor beta chains given below trace back to one sample, sequenced in a study of OX40 agonist ivuxolimab in advanced cancers. The library was built by means of the immunoSEQ multiplex PCR assay. As stored in TCRdb, this immuneACCESS dataset retains in-frame rearrangements with V and J assigned. A fraction of the clones does not appear; measured against another copy, unresolved V genes explain less than half of the discrepancy, and the remainder lacks a known reason. Within this sample are tens of thousands of clones, with about 93% of them counted one time only. Jointly, the top ten make up around 19% of the sample. The sequencing used CD4+ or CD8+ T cells sorted from blood, collected in a trial of the OX40 agonist ivuxolimab. The origin of the receptors is an adult with an advanced solid tumor such as melanoma, head and neck, liver or kidney cancer.

Only one count was recorded for this clone. The chain couples TRBV27 to TRBJ1-2; D remains unclear. V gave up 5 bases and J gave up 3 bases, with 13 bases separating them. Looked up from germline, CDR1 is MNHEY and CDR2 is SMNVEV (reference sequence). The CDR3 is 14 residues long. The CDR3 DNA is TGTGCCAGCAGTCCCCAGCCCACGTACTATGGCTACACCTTC. Translated, it gives CASSPQPTYYGYTF.

V usage is TRBV28 and J usage is TRBJ2-7, with a tentative D call TRBD1 (6 bases). The CDR3 length is 13 residues. Germline assignment: CDR1 MDHEN and CDR2 SYDVKM. Trimming took 3 bases from V and 5 from J, leaving 11 bases between them. The CDR3 region is CASSFRGPDEQYF. The CDR3 nucleotides read TGTGCCAGCAGTTTCAGGGGTCCCGACGAGCAGTACTTC. The whole variable domain, remainder taken from reference TRBV28 and TRBJ2-7, is DVKVTQSSRYLVKRTGEKVFLECVQDMDHENMFWYRQDPGLGLRLIYFSYDVKMKEKGDIPEGYSVSREKKERFSLILESASTNQTSMYLCASSFRGPDEQYFGPGTRLTVT.

The gene calls are TRBV9 and TRBJ2-2; D is ambiguous. Germline V gives CDR1 SGDLS, CDR2 YYNGEE. The CDR3 loop spans 17 amino acids. Trimming took off 3 bases at V and 3 bases at J, with 18 bases between the two ends. CDR3 nucleotides: TGTGCCAGCAGCGACCACCTGTCGTCAGGTTACACCGGGGAGCTGTTTTTT. It encodes CASSDHLSSGYTGELFF.

J is TRBJ2-7 and V is TRBV27; possibly TRBD1 or TRBD2 for D (6 bases each). The CDR3 covers 16 residues. Trimming took off 2 bases at V and 0 bases at J, with 14 bases between the two ends. In germline, CDR1 is MNHEY, CDR2 SMNVEV (reference sequence). The CDR3 region is CASSLIGGASSYEQYF. The CDR3 DNA follows: TGTGCCAGCAGTTTAATCGGGGGCGCAAGCTCCTACGAGCAGTACTTC.

This clone came up once. V usage is TRBV4-1 and J usage is TRBJ2-7; the D gene is possibly TRBD2 (6 bases). The CDR3 consists of 14 residues. CDR1 is MGHRA, CDR2 YSYEKL, per germline. V lost 1 base and J 3 bases, leaving 10 bases between the germline ends. CDR3 bases: TGCGCCAGCAGCCAAGTAGGGCGGGACTACGAGCAGTACTTC. Its protein is CASSQVGRDYEQYF.

The rearrangement uses TRBV27 and TRBJ2-3; TRBD2 agrees at 9 bases. V lost 2 bases, J lost 0 bases, and 6 bases stayed unmatched. The germline V gene encodes CDR1 MNHEY and CDR2 SMNVEV (reference sequence). This CDR3 region has 17 residues. The CDR3 here is CASSLDPAGGSTDTQYF. CDR3 DNA sequence: TGTGCCAGCAGTTTAGATCCGGCGGGGGGGAGCACAGATACGCAGTATTTT.

DNA for the CDR3: TGTGCCAGCAGGACAGGGGCCGAGCAGTACTTC. This sequence encodes CASRTGAEQYF. V is TRBV2 and J is TRBJ2-7, with TRBD1 matching 8 bases. This CDR3 region has 11 residues. Germline lookup yields CDR1 SNHLY and CDR2 FYNNEI. The ends lost 6 bases at V and 6 bases at J; junction bases unmatched: 1.

This clone has only one observation. V is TRBV4-3 and J is TRBJ1-2, with D possibly TRBD1 on 6 matching bases. V dropped 1 base and J dropped 4 bases, with 22 bases sitting between them. Germline loops: CDR1 LGHNA, CDR2 YSLEER. This CDR3 region has 18 residues. CDR3 sequence reads: CASSQGLGQFRAFYGYTF. DNA for the CDR3: TGCGCCAGCAGCCAAGGACTCGGACAGTTCCGGGCTTTCTATGGCTACACCTTC.

The chain has TRBV2 and TRBJ2-7, with D maybe TRBD1 (6 bases). V lost 7 bases and J lost 5, with 15 bases in between. This CDR3 has 13 residues. Germline V gene data show CDR1 as SNHLY and CDR2 as FYNNEI. This chain's CDR3 is CASTPGTPNEQYF. The CDR3 region has the DNA TGTGCCAGCACCCCCGGGACACCAAACGAGCAGTACTTC.

The genes are TRBV19 and TRBJ2-1, with D unclear. Germline assignment: CDR1 LNHDA and CDR2 SQIVND (reference sequence). V lost 0 bases to trimming and J lost 2 bases, with 17 bases between them. This CDR3 has 18 residues. Here the CDR3 reads CASSIDPPPSKAYNEQFF. CDR3 in DNA: TGTGCCAGTAGTATAGACCCCCCCCCGTCAAAGGCCTACAATGAGCAGTTCTTC.

V gene TRBV13 combines with J gene TRBJ2-7; D might be TRBD2 (5 bases). Trimming shortened V by 5 bases and J by 4 bases, and 18 bases separated the two germline ends. In germline, CDR1 is PRHDT, CDR2 FYEKMQ (reference sequence). This CDR3 has 15 residues. CDR3 in amino acids: CASSPRTFSVYEQYF. The CDR3 nucleotides are TGTGCCAGCAGCCCGCGGACTTTCTCCGTTTACGAGCAGTACTTC.

The CDR3: CASSLAASSGANVLTF. Here the CDR3 DNA reads TGTGCCAGCAGCTTGGCCGCCTCTTCGGGGGCCAACGTCCTGACTTTC. The chain combines TRBV7-6 with TRBJ2-6; D is unclear. Per germline, CDR1 SGHVS and CDR2 FNYEAQ. Trimming took 3 bases from V and 4 from J, leaving 13 bases between them. CDR3 length equals 16 residues. The whole variable domain, filled in from reference TRBV7-6 and TRBJ2-6, reads GAGVSQSPRYKVTKRGQDVALRCDPISGHVSLYWYRQALGQGPEFLTYFNYEAQQDKSGLPNDRFSAERPEGSISTLTIQRTEQRDSAMYRCASSLAASSGANVLTFGAGSRLTVL.

The chain combines TRBV7-9 with TRBJ2-7, with D unclear. Between the trimmed V and J ends, which lost 5 bases and 1 base, there was a span of 3 bases. The CDR3 loop spans 11 amino acids. Looked up from germline, CDR1 is SEHNR and CDR2 is FQNEAQ (reference sequence). Written as DNA, the CDR3 is TGTGCCAGCAGCGTATCCTACGAGCAGTACTTC. This encodes CASSVSYEQYF.

The J gene is TRBJ2-7, the V gene TRBV27; D perhaps matches TRBD1 (6 bases). Trimming took off 5 bases at V and 2 bases at J, with 19 bases between the two ends. Germline CDR1 reads MNHEY; CDR2 reads SMNVEV (reference sequence). The length of the CDR3 is 16 residues. The CDR3 nucleotides read TGTGCCAGCAGTCTTACAGGGCCAAACCCCCCCTACGAGCAGTACTTC. It codes for CASSLTGPNPPYEQYF.

The chain has TRBV4-3 and TRBJ2-2; D might be TRBD2 (5 bases). Germline lookup yields CDR1 LGHNA and CDR2 YSLEER. CDR3 length: 15 residues. The V end lost 0 bases, the J end lost 5 bases, and 10 bases lay between the germline ends. The CDR3 region has the DNA TGCGCCAGCAGCCAAGATCGCCGAGGGACCGGGGAGCTGTTTTTT. This gives the protein CASSQDRRGTGELFF.

The gene calls are TRBV15 and TRBJ2-3; D may correspond to TRBD1 or TRBD2 (5 bases each). The V end lost 8 bases, the J end lost 4 bases, and 19 bases lay between the germline ends. The CDR3 runs 15 residues. CDR1 is LNHNV and CDR2 is YYDKDF in the germline V gene (reference sequence). The CDR3 loop is CATGGEAPHPDTQYF. CDR3 bases: TGTGCCACCGGGGGTGAAGCGCCGCACCCAGATACGCAGTATTTT. Together with reference TRBV15 and TRBJ2-3, the CDR3 gives the full variable domain: DAMVIQNPRYQVTQFGKPVTLSCSQTLNHNVMYWYQQKSSQAPKLLFHYYDKDFNNEADTPDNFQSRRPNTSFCFLDIRSPGLGDTAMYLCATGGEAPHPDTQYFGPGTRLTVL.

This clone was seen just once. V and J are TRBV5-6 and TRBJ1-1; D ambiguous. Germline CDR1 is SGHDT and CDR2 is YYEEEE. V gave up 4 bases and J gave up 11 bases, with 12 bases separating them. The CDR3 totals 11 residues. As DNA, the CDR3 is TGTGCCAGCAGCGTGGGGTTTGAGGCTTTCTTT. Protein: CASSVGFEAFF. Complete variable domain (other parts from reference TRBV5-6 and TRBJ1-1): DAGVTQSPTHLIKTRGQQVTLRCSPKSGHDTVSWYQQALGQGPQFIFQYYEEEERQRGNFPDRFSGHQFPNYSSELNVNALLLGDSALYLCASSVGFEAFFGQGTRLTVV.

The CDR3 DNA follows: TGTGCCAGTAGTATAGCAGGGGGCACCGGGGAGCTGTTTTTT. It is translated as CASSIAGGTGELFF. This chain links TRBV19 with TRBJ2-2; 7 bases align to TRBD1. The CDR3 runs 14 residues. With V trimmed by 1 base and J by 4 bases, 0 bases remained unmatched. CDR1 and CDR2 (germline): LNHDA, SQIVND (reference sequence).

The genes are TRBV15 and TRBJ1-5; TRBD1 matches at 10 bases. V was pared by 5 bases and J by 4 bases, with 2 bases of the junction left unmatched. The germline V gene has CDR1 LNHNV and CDR2 YYDKDF (reference sequence). CDR3 length: 14 amino acids. The CDR3 coding sequence is TGTGCCACCAGCGGGGGACAGGGGAATCAGCCCCAGCATTTT. Amino acid sequence: CATSGGQGNQPQHF.

The chain employs TRBV15 and TRBJ2-3; TRBD2 might be the D (5 bases). This CDR3 has 13 residues. Germline CDR1 and CDR2: LNHNV and YYDKDF (reference sequence). Trimming took 6 bases from V and 1 from J, leaving 8 bases between them. CDR3: CATRYSGTDTQYF. The CDR3 DNA is TGTGCCACCAGATATAGCGGCACAGATACGCAGTATTTT. Filled out from reference TRBV15 and TRBJ2-3, the complete variable domain reads DAMVIQNPRYQVTQFGKPVTLSCSQTLNHNVMYWYQQKSSQAPKLLFHYYDKDFNNEADTPDNFQSRRPNTSFCFLDIRSPGLGDTAMYLCATRYSGTDTQYFGPGTRLTVL.

This chain uses TRBV4-3 with TRBJ2-2; 11 nucleotides align to TRBD2. Germline V gene sequence: CDR1 LGHNA, CDR2 YSLEER. J was trimmed by 1 base and V by 4 bases; bases with no gene match: 2. This CDR3 region has 16 residues. For the CDR3, the DNA is TGCGCCAGCAGCCTCGGGACTAGCGGGAACACCGGGGAGCTGTTTTTT. This gives the protein CASSLGTSGNTGELFF.

V is TRBV11-2 and J is TRBJ2-1; D is unresolved. The V gene lost 1 base and the J gene lost 14 bases, with 12 bases spanning the gap. Germline V CDR1 and CDR2: SGHAT, FQNNGV. CDR3 length equals 12 residues. The CDR3 DNA reads TGTGCCAGCAGCTTAGGACCCCCTGGGAAGTTCTTC. This translates into CASSLGPPGKFF.

The rearrangement uses TRBV5-6 and TRBJ2-1, with D unresolved. This CDR3 is built from 13 residues. The V gene lost 2 bases and the J gene lost 4 bases, with 7 bases spanning the gap. Per the germline V gene, CDR1 is SGHDT and CDR2 is YYEEEE. The DNA for the CDR3 is TGTGCCAGCAGCTTCGGGTATTACAATGAGCAGTTCTTC. It codes for CASSFGYYNEQFF.

The CDR3 region is CASSPPLATSGAYEQYF. The CDR3 DNA reads TGTGCCAGCAGCCCTCCACTGGCGACTAGCGGTGCCTACGAGCAGTACTTC. The chain carries TRBV7-9 and TRBJ2-7; 9 nucleotides agree with TRBD2. The CDR3 extends over 17 amino acids. The germline V gene has CDR1 SEHNR and CDR2 FQNEAQ (reference sequence). Losses at the gene ends were 5 bases for V and 2 bases for J; bases not matched to a gene: 13.

The J gene is TRBJ1-1, the V gene TRBV7-9; the D gene is possibly TRBD1 (5 bases). The CDR3 has 15 residues. V was shortened by 7 bases and J by 0 bases, with 15 bases between the two germline ends. Germline V gives CDR1 SEHNR, CDR2 FQNEAQ (reference sequence). Here the CDR3 reads CASTTQGQLNTEAFF. The CDR3 nucleotides read TGTGCCAGCACCACTCAGGGTCAGCTGAACACTGAAGCTTTCTTT.

For this clone: Mismatch with germline at one junction end may stem from a read error. The chain combines TRBV10-1 with TRBJ2-1; 11 positions match TRBD2. There are 12 residues in the CDR3. In germline, CDR1 is WNHNN, CDR2 SYGVQD (reference sequence). DNA for the CDR3: TGCGCCAGCAGTGGACTAGCGGGGTTAAAAATCTTC. Protein product: CASSGLAGLKIF.

As regards this clone: Other DNA sequences in this sample translate to the same CDR3. The chain links TRBV11-2 to TRBJ2-7; D is unresolved. Germline lookup yields CDR1 SGHAT and CDR2 FQNNGV. The germline V and J ends were trimmed by 3 bases and 5 bases, with 5 bases remaining between them. There are 11 residues in the CDR3. CDR3 nucleotide sequence: TGTGCCAGCAGCTTGGGCCACGAGCAGTACTTC. Amino acids: CASSLGHEQYF. The full variable domain, its missing parts supplied by reference TRBV11-2 and TRBJ2-7, is EAGVAQSPRYKIIEKRQSVAFWCNPISGHATLYWYQQILGQGPKLLIQFQNNGVVDDSQLPKDRFSAERLKGVDSTLKIQPAKLEDSAVYLCASSLGHEQYFGPGTRLTVT.